A selection of T cell receptor beta chains follows, all from one sample in a study of shared clonotypes between healthy human individuals. Using immunoSEQ multiplex PCR, the repertoire was profiled, and TCRdb retains in-frame clones only, with some absent. The repertoire holds millions of clones, with approximately 94% as singletons. The sample comprised naive CD4+ T cells sorted from blood. Receptors originate from a man younger than 35 in good health. Both conserved end residues are part of each CDR3. The D gene is left open where the match is weak. Some rows mark clone size as missing; the rest say once, few, many or name a class of expanded clone.

j_gene: TRBJ2-7
d_gene: TRBD2
v_gene: TRBV7-2
abundance: NA
CDR3aa: CASSLGLAGGPYEQYF
CDR3nt: TGTGCCAGCAGCTTAGGCCTAGCGGGAGGCCCCTACGAGCAGTACTTC

j_gene: TRBJ1-2
d_gene: TRBD1
v_gene: TRBV29-1
abundance: NA
CDR3aa: CSATGGDGYTF
CDR3nt: TGCAGCGCTACAGGGGGCGACGGCTACACCTTC

j_gene: TRBJ2-5
d_gene: NA
v_gene: TRBV6-5
abundance: once
CDR3aa: CASSRMSPRETQYF
CDR3nt: TGTGCCAGCAGCCGCATGTCTCCCCGGGAGACCCAGTACTTC

j_gene: TRBJ2-5
d_gene: NA
v_gene: TRBV6-6
abundance: NA
CDR3aa: CASSFTISGQETQYF
CDR3nt: TGTGCCAGCAGTTTCACCATTAGCGGCCAAGAGACCCAGTACTTC

j_gene: TRBJ2-3
d_gene: NA
v_gene: TRBV7-9
abundance: NA
CDR3aa: CASSLAVTSTDTQYF
CDR3nt: TGTGCCAGCAGCTTAGCTGTAACTAGCACAGATACGCAGTATTTT

j_gene: TRBJ2-1
d_gene: NA
v_gene: TRBV13
abundance: NA
CDR3aa: CASRNRGSSYNEQFF
CDR3nt: TGTGCCAGCAGAAATCGGGGAAGCTCCTACAATGAGCAGTTCTTC

j_gene: TRBJ1-5
d_gene: NA
v_gene: TRBV19
abundance: few
CDR3aa: CATSDRPQPPQHF
CDR3nt: TGTGCCACCTCCGATCGCCCCCAGCCGCCCCAGCATTTT

j_gene: TRBJ2-3
d_gene: NA
v_gene: TRBV7-9
abundance: NA
CDR3aa: CASSLGTMVADTQYF
CDR3nt: TGTGCCAGCAGCTTAGGGACTATGGTAGCAGATACGCAGTATTTT

j_gene: TRBJ2-1
d_gene: TRBD1
v_gene: TRBV7-2
abundance: few
CDR3aa: CASSLGTGNEQFF
CDR3nt: TGTGCCAGCAGCTTAGGGACAGGGAATGAGCAGTTCTTC

j_gene: TRBJ2-2
d_gene: TRBD2
v_gene: TRBV6-7
abundance: NA
CDR3aa: CASTPAGGNTGELFF
CDR3nt: TGTGCCAGCACCCCAGCGGGGGGGAACACCGGGGAGCTGTTTTTT

j_gene: TRBJ2-1
d_gene: NA
v_gene: TRBV2
abundance: NA
CDR3aa: CASSESSNEQFF
CDR3nt: TGTGCCAGCAGTGAGTCGAGCAATGAGCAGTTCTTC

j_gene: TRBJ2-7
d_gene: NA
v_gene: TRBV5-1
abundance: NA
CDR3aa: CASSLAIPYEQYF
CDR3nt: TGCGCCAGCAGCTTGGCCATCCCTTACGAGCAGTACTTC

j_gene: TRBJ1-2
d_gene: NA
v_gene: TRBV6-5
abundance: NA
CDR3aa: CASTTGGDYGYTF
CDR3nt: TGTGCCAGCACCACGGGGGGTGACTATGGCTACACCTTC

j_gene: TRBJ1-2
d_gene: TRBD1
v_gene: TRBV7-2
abundance: NA
CDR3aa: CASSPAGQGGYGYTF
CDR3nt: TGTGCCAGCAGCCCAGCCGGACAGGGAGGGTATGGCTACACCTTC

j_gene: TRBJ2-2
d_gene: TRBD2
v_gene: TRBV19
abundance: NA
CDR3aa: CASTPTGTSNTGELFF
CDR3nt: TGTGCCAGTACCCCCACCGGGACTAGTAACACCGGGGAGCTGTTTTTT

j_gene: TRBJ2-7
d_gene: NA
v_gene: TRBV11-2
abundance: NA
CDR3aa: CASSPPLSYEQYF
CDR3nt: TGTGCCAGCTCTCCACCGCTTTCCTACGAGCAGTACTTC

j_gene: TRBJ2-7
d_gene: TRBD1
v_gene: TRBV30
abundance: NA
CDR3aa: CAWSVEHNRGYEQYF
CDR3nt: TGTGCCTGGAGTGTAGAGCATAACAGGGGCTACGAGCAGTACTTC

j_gene: TRBJ1-1
d_gene: TRBD1
v_gene: TRBV7-9
abundance: NA
CDR3aa: CASTASGGGLNTEAFF
CDR3nt: TGTGCCAGCACCGCTTCAGGGGGCGGGTTGAACACTGAAGCTTTCTTT

j_gene: TRBJ2-7
d_gene: NA
v_gene: TRBV4-1
abundance: NA
CDR3aa: CASSQDYGDFPYEQYF
CDR3nt: TGCGCCAGCAGCCAAGACTACGGGGACTTCCCCTACGAGCAGTACTTC

j_gene: TRBJ2-7
d_gene: TRBD2
v_gene: TRBV6-1
abundance: NA
CDR3aa: CASNPWRGGYEQYF
CDR3nt: TGTGCCAGCAACCCGTGGCGGGGGGGGTACGAGCAGTACTTC

j_gene: TRBJ1-1
d_gene: NA
v_gene: TRBV6-5
abundance: once
CDR3aa: CASRLTYGTEAFF
CDR3nt: TGTGCCAGCAGACTAACCTATGGCACTGAAGCTTTCTTT

j_gene: TRBJ1-2
d_gene: NA
v_gene: TRBV5-8
abundance: NA
CDR3aa: CASSLGGSVYGYTF
CDR3nt: TGTGCCAGCAGCTTGGGGGGCTCGGTCTACGGCTACACCTTC

j_gene: TRBJ2-5
d_gene: NA
v_gene: TRBV5-4
abundance: once
CDR3aa: CASSPGWANVQETQYF
CDR3nt: TGTGCCAGCAGTCCGGGGTGGGCCAACGTACAAGAGACCCAGTACTTC

j_gene: TRBJ1-3
d_gene: NA
v_gene: TRBV5-1
abundance: NA
CDR3aa: CASSSEGAGNTIYF
CDR3nt: TGCGCCAGCAGCTCCGAGGGGGCTGGAAACACCATATATTTT

j_gene: TRBJ1-2
d_gene: NA
v_gene: TRBV6-6
abundance: NA
CDR3aa: CASSYSDYGYTF
CDR3nt: TGTGCCAGCAGTTACTCAGACTATGGCTACACCTTC

j_gene: TRBJ2-2
d_gene: NA
v_gene: TRBV29-1
abundance: NA
CDR3aa: CSVGRGLDTGELFF
CDR3nt: TGCAGCGTCGGGCGGGGTTTGGACACCGGGGAGCTGTTTTTT

j_gene: TRBJ1-1
d_gene: NA
v_gene: TRBV19
abundance: few
CDR3aa: CASSEGGNNPEAFF
CDR3nt: TGTGCCAGTAGCGAAGGAGGCAATAACCCTGAAGCTTTCTTT

j_gene: TRBJ1-5
d_gene: NA
v_gene: TRBV6-1
abundance: NA
CDR3aa: CATTGGVGGQPQHF
CDR3nt: TGTGCCACCACGGGAGGGGTAGGCGGTCAGCCCCAGCATTTT

j_gene: TRBJ1-5
d_gene: NA
v_gene: TRBV30
abundance: NA
CDR3aa: CAWRGSKKGNQPQHF
CDR3nt: TGTGCCTGGAGAGGGTCTAAAAAGGGCAATCAGCCCCAGCATTTT

j_gene: TRBJ1-1
d_gene: TRBD1
v_gene: TRBV5-1
abundance: NA
CDR3aa: CASSARGPADTEAFF
CDR3nt: TGCGCCAGCTCAGCCAGGGGGCCCGCGGACACTGAAGCTTTCTTT

j_gene: TRBJ1-2
d_gene: TRBD1
v_gene: TRBV6-5
abundance: NA
CDR3aa: CASSALTGGYGYTF
CDR3nt: TGTGCCAGCAGTGCCCTGACAGGGGGCTACGGCTACACCTTC

j_gene: TRBJ2-2
d_gene: NA
v_gene: TRBV19
abundance: NA
CDR3aa: CASSPSVAGELFF
CDR3nt: TGTGCCAGTAGCCCTAGCGTGGCCGGGGAGCTGTTTTTT

j_gene: TRBJ2-2
d_gene: NA
v_gene: TRBV5-4
abundance: NA
CDR3aa: CASSLQPGHVTGELFF
CDR3nt: TGTGCCAGCAGCCTTCAACCGGGACATGTCACCGGGGAGCTGTTTTTT

j_gene: TRBJ1-3
d_gene: NA
v_gene: TRBV15
abundance: NA
CDR3aa: CATSREGFSGNTIYF
CDR3nt: TGTGCCACCAGCAGGGAGGGCTTCTCTGGAAACACCATATATTTT

j_gene: TRBJ2-2
d_gene: NA
v_gene: TRBV5-1
abundance: NA
CDR3aa: CASSLDPSYVTGELFF
CDR3nt: TGCGCCAGCAGCTTGGATCCTAGCTACGTGACCGGGGAGCTGTTTTTT

j_gene: TRBJ2-7
d_gene: NA
v_gene: TRBV21-1
abundance: NA
CDR3aa: CASSKKPHEQYF
CDR3nt: TGTGCCAGCAGCAAAAAGCCACACGAGCAGTACTTC

j_gene: TRBJ2-2
d_gene: NA
v_gene: TRBV10-2
abundance: NA
CDR3aa: CATTGGGKVGELFF
CDR3nt: TGCGCCACCACGGGAGGGGGCAAAGTCGGGGAGCTGTTTTTT

j_gene: TRBJ2-3
d_gene: NA
v_gene: TRBV11-3
abundance: NA
CDR3aa: CASSLGGGVSTDTQYF
CDR3nt: TGTGCCAGCAGCTTAGGGGGGGGCGTTAGTACAGATACGCAGTATTTT

j_gene: TRBJ1-6
d_gene: NA
v_gene: TRBV5-1
abundance: NA
CDR3aa: CASSLGGPGNSPLHF
CDR3nt: TGCGCCAGCAGCTTGGGAGGGCCGGGTAATTCACCCCTCCACTTT

j_gene: TRBJ2-7
d_gene: TRBD1
v_gene: TRBV10-3
abundance: NA
CDR3aa: CATRTGPYEQYF
CDR3nt: TGTGCCACCCGGACAGGGCCCTACGAGCAGTACTTC

j_gene: TRBJ1-5
d_gene: NA
v_gene: TRBV19
abundance: NA
CDR3aa: CASSIDPRPYSNQPQHF
CDR3nt: TGTGCCAGTAGTATAGATCCTAGACCTTATAGCAATCAGCCCCAGCATTTT

j_gene: TRBJ1-1
d_gene: NA
v_gene: TRBV11-2
abundance: NA
CDR3aa: CASSSLRGATIEAFF
CDR3nt: TGTGCCAGCAGCTCCCTGAGGGGGGCAACTATTGAAGCTTTCTTT

j_gene: TRBJ2-5
d_gene: NA
v_gene: TRBV6-5
abundance: NA
CDR3aa: CASSRQGGDQETQYF
CDR3nt: TGTGCCAGCAGCCGACAGGGAGGCGACCAAGAGACCCAGTACTTC

j_gene: TRBJ2-2
d_gene: NA
v_gene: TRBV9
abundance: NA
CDR3aa: CASSERLANTGELFF
CDR3nt: TGTGCCAGCAGCGAGAGACTAGCGAACACCGGGGAGCTGTTTTTT

j_gene: TRBJ2-2
d_gene: NA
v_gene: TRBV25-1
abundance: NA
CDR3aa: CASSELAGPGELFF
CDR3nt: TGTGCCAGCAGTGAATTAGCTGGGCCCGGGGAGCTGTTTTTT

j_gene: TRBJ2-3
d_gene: TRBD2
v_gene: TRBV10-3
abundance: NA
CDR3aa: CAISEGGRFTDTQYF
CDR3nt: TGTGCCATCAGTGAGGGCGGGAGATTCACAGATACGCAGTATTTT

j_gene: TRBJ1-1
d_gene: NA
v_gene: TRBV12-5
abundance: NA
CDR3aa: CASGLDPGGYTEAFF
CDR3nt: TGTGCTAGTGGTTTGGATCCGGGGGGGTACACTGAAGCTTTCTTT

j_gene: TRBJ2-1
d_gene: TRBD1
v_gene: TRBV10-3
abundance: NA
CDR3aa: CAISESNRGQYNEQFF
CDR3nt: TGTGCCATCAGTGAGTCAAACAGGGGGCAGTACAATGAGCAGTTCTTC

j_gene: TRBJ2-5
d_gene: NA
v_gene: TRBV5-4
abundance: NA
CDR3aa: CASSLEGGSGWTQYF
CDR3nt: TGTGCCAGCAGCTTGGAGGGAGGTTCGGGGTGGACCCAGTACTTC

j_gene: TRBJ1-4
d_gene: TRBD1
v_gene: TRBV5-5
abundance: NA
CDR3aa: CASSRTGSSEKLFF
CDR3nt: TGTGCCAGCAGCCGGACAGGGTCGAGTGAAAAACTGTTTTTT

j_gene: TRBJ2-3
d_gene: NA
v_gene: TRBV11-2
abundance: once
CDR3aa: CASSLIGGSTDTQYF
CDR3nt: TGTGCCAGCAGCTTGATCGGCGGAAGCACAGATACGCAGTATTTT

j_gene: TRBJ2-3
d_gene: NA
v_gene: TRBV7-9
abundance: NA
CDR3aa: CASSLFILAGNTDTQYF
CDR3nt: TGTGCCAGCAGCTTATTCATCCTAGCCGGGAACACAGATACGCAGTATTTT

j_gene: TRBJ2-7
d_gene: NA
v_gene: TRBV30
abundance: NA
CDR3aa: CAWSVRRETYEQYF
CDR3nt: TGTGCCTGGAGTGTACGTCGGGAAACCTACGAGCAGTACTTC

j_gene: TRBJ2-7
d_gene: TRBD2
v_gene: TRBV13
abundance: NA
CDR3aa: CASSRTSGSAAGYEQYF
CDR3nt: TGTGCCAGCAGCCGTACTAGCGGGAGTGCCGCGGGGTACGAGCAGTACTTC

j_gene: TRBJ2-7
d_gene: NA
v_gene: TRBV19
abundance: once
CDR3aa: CASSITQGPYEQYF
CDR3nt: TGTGCCAGTAGTATTACGCAGGGGCCCTACGAGCAGTACTTC